The entry below describes one T cell receptor (beta chain). Antigen: not known. Then a second PCR, running roughly 7 to 12 cycles, was carried out with a sample-barcoded 5' primer and a J-beta primer mix. Each cDNA molecule was tagged by a template-switch adaptor with 12 random nucleotides. TCRdb itself ran the 5' RACE reads through MiXCR, one entry per CDR3 protein. The sample carries around 900,000 distinct CDR3 sequences, about 53% recorded once. The sample is drawn from a study of blood T cells in healthy people across ages. Peripheral blood, 9.5 to 10 milliliters per donor, was collected. Trimming removed 0 bases at V and 2 bases at J, with 10 bases between. The germline V gene has CDR1 LNHNV and CDR2 YYDKDF (reference sequence). This CDR3 contains 15 residues. Study results and limitations: As naive T cell percentage varied, TCR beta diversity correlated strongly with it.

Sequenced sample: blood. The TCR sequence derives from a woman in her sixties in good health. The gene calls are TRBV15 and TRBJ1-2, with D unclear. CDR3 amino acids: CATSRESGANYGYTF. The CDR3 DNA follows: TGTGCCACCAGCAGAGAAAGCGGTGCAAACTATGGCTACACCTTC.